This T cell receptor (beta chain) is from a study of blood T cell repertoires in COVID-19. In the original workflow: Estimated nucleated cell counts came from reference gene primer amplification. The protocol was immunoSEQ multiplex PCR, while the TCRdb copy is restricted to in-frame clones and leaves out a portion. D and trimming were read from the DNA, whereas the V and J calls and clone size are those reported in that table. The table has tens of thousands of clones, about 80% seen once. The germline CDR1 and CDR2 sequences are SGHRS and YFSETQ. The CDR3 is 18 amino acids. V lost 0 bases, J lost 3 bases, and 5 bases stayed unmatched.

The gene calls are TRBV5-1 and TRBJ2-3; TRBD2 agrees at 15 bases. This sequence was found in a woman in her 70s with acute or convalescent COVID-19. Sequencing input: peripheral blood. The CDR3 sequence is CASSLGGTSGGFTDTQYF. CDR3 nucleotides: TGCGCCAGCAGCTTGGGAGGGACTAGCGGGGGGTTTACAGATACGCAGTATTTT.